One sample yielded the 29 T cell receptor beta chains listed below, sequenced in a study of T cell responses to AZD1222 COVID-19 vaccine listed by TCRdb under 2021. The library was obtained by the immunoSEQ multiplex PCR assay. Not all clones reach the TCRdb copy of this immuneACCESS table, which keeps in-frame sequences only. Checked studies attribute under half of the gap to unresolved V genes and leave the rest unexplained. This sample is represented by tens of thousands of clones; approximately 81% of them were singletons. Jointly, the top ten make up more than 4% of the sample. The sample's time point label, in plain terms: about 28 days (+/-7) after the second vaccine dose. Here the sequenced sample was peripheral blood, taken 28 days after the second AZD1222 dose. These receptors were taken from an adult who received the AZD1222 COVID-19 vaccine.

The V and J genes are TRBV7-2 and TRBJ1-1, with 9 bases matching TRBD1. Germline CDR1 SGHTA, CDR2 FQGNSA. V dropped 1 base and J dropped 8; count of bases not matched to a gene: 2. CDR3 length equals 13 residues. DNA for the CDR3: TGTGCCAGCAGCTTAGACAGGGGGCGGGAAGCTTTCTTT. Its protein is CASSLDRGREAFF. Drawing the rest from reference TRBV7-2 and TRBJ1-1, the complete variable domain is GAGVSQSPSNKVTEKGKDVELRCDPISGHTALYWYRQSLGQGLEFLIYFQGNSAPDKSGLPSDRFSAERTGGSVSTLTIQRTQQEDSAVYLCASSLDRGREAFFGQGTRLTVV.

J is TRBJ2-7 and V is TRBV7-3; 7 bases align to TRBD2. The germline gives CDR1 SGHTA, CDR2 FQGTGA. V was clipped by 5 bases and J by 4 bases; unmatched bases: 14. The CDR3 runs to 16 residues. CDR3 DNA sequence: TGTGCCAGCAGCCCCGGGCTTAGCGGGTTTATTTACGAGCAGTACTTC. Its translation: CASSPGLSGFIYEQYF. The full variable domain, with the rest looked up from reference TRBV7-3 and TRBJ2-7, is GAGVSQTPSNKVTEKGKYVELRCDPISGHTALYWYRQSLGQGPEFLIYFQGTGAADDSGLPNDRFFAVRPEGSVSTLKIQRTERGDSAVYLCASSPGLSGFIYEQYFGPGTRLTVT.

The chain is built from TRBV9 and TRBJ1-3; D ambiguous. V shed 4 bases and J shed 4 bases, with 9 bases lying between them. Germline V gene sequence: CDR1 SGDLS, CDR2 YYNGEE. CDR3 length equals 13 residues. CDR3 in amino acids: CASSPPIGNTIYF. CDR3 DNA: TGTGCCAGCAGCCCCCCTATCGGAAACACCATATATTTT.

This sequence joins TRBV3-1 (or the pseudogene TRBV3-2) and TRBJ1-2; tentatively, D is TRBD1 (5 bases). Trimming cost V 2 bases and J 2 bases, with 12 bases left between them. Germline V gene data show CDR1 as LGHDT and CDR2 as YNNKEL (reference sequence). This CDR3 is 15 amino acids long. CDR3 nucleotides: TGTGCCAGCAGCCAAACTGCATGGGGGAACTATGGCTACACCTTC. Translating it yields CASSQTAWGNYGYTF.

The V gene is TRBV5-6, the J gene TRBJ2-3; 7 nucleotides align to TRBD2. The CDR3 extends over 16 amino acids. V lost 0 bases, J lost 3 bases, and 7 bases stayed unmatched. CDR1 is SGHDT, CDR2 YYEEEE, per germline. CDR3 loop: CASSLGIAGGTDTQYF. The CDR3 region has the DNA TGTGCCAGCAGCTTGGGAATAGCGGGCGGAACAGATACGCAGTATTTT.

The chain has TRBV6-5 and TRBJ1-2, with TRBD1 matching over 7 bases. CDR3 length: 15 amino acids. Trimming removed 5 bases from V and 3 bases from J; junction bases left unmatched: 9. CDR1 and CDR2 (germline): MNHEY, SVGAGI. This CDR3 reads CASSRDSLTDYGYTF. Here the CDR3 DNA reads TGTGCCAGCAGTAGGGACAGTTTAACGGACTATGGCTACACCTTC.

The table lists this clone with a few counts. The V call is TRBV28, the J call TRBJ2-5; TRBD1 or TRBD2 may be the D gene (5 bases each). Trimming removed 5 bases from V and 2 bases from J, with 18 bases in between. Germline V gene sequence: CDR1 MDHEN, CDR2 SYDVKM. CDR3 size: 16 residues. CDR3 coding DNA: TGTGCCAGCAGTCCAAGGTCCGGATGGGGGCAAGAGACCCAGTACTTC. Translation gives CASSPRSGWGQETQYF.

The chain carries TRBV5-1 and TRBJ2-7, with TRBD1 matching 7 bases. Germline V gene lookup returns CDR1 SGHRS and CDR2 YFSETQ. The CDR3 length is 12 residues. The trim removed 1 base at V and 6 bases at J, leaving 1 base unmatched. CDR3 sequence reads: CASSLTGAEQYF. CDR3 sequence (DNA): TGCGCCAGCAGCTTGACAGGGGCCGAGCAGTACTTC.

The chain carries TRBV24-1 and TRBJ2-7, with D hard to call. Germline CDR1 and CDR2: KGHDR and SFDVKD. Trimming cost V 6 bases and J 6 bases, with 8 bases left between them. The CDR3 is 11 amino acids. CDR3 nucleotides: TGTGCCACCAGTTATTCGGGCGAGCAGTACTTC. This gives the protein CATSYSGEQYF.

V usage is TRBV5-5 and J usage is TRBJ2-7; TRBD1 agrees at 8 bases. The trim removed 2 bases at V and 5 bases at J, leaving 9 bases unmatched. CDR1 and CDR2 from the germline V gene are SGHKS and YYEKEE (reference sequence). The CDR3 sequence is 15 residues long. For the CDR3, the DNA is TGTGCCAGCAGCTTATTCGACAGGGGAATAGACGAGCAGTACTTC. Protein: CASSLFDRGIDEQYF.

The chain is built from TRBV7-8 and TRBJ1-3; D is possibly TRBD1 (5 bases). V was pared by 5 bases and J by 0 bases, with 8 bases between. The CDR3 totals 14 residues. CDR1 is SGHVS, CDR2 FQNEAQ, per germline. The CDR3 region is CASSPGGSGNTIYF. The CDR3, as DNA: TGTGCCAGCAGCCCGGGGGGCTCTGGAAACACCATATATTTT.

The CDR3 DNA is TGTGCCAGCAGCCGGGACAGGGAGGGCTATGGCTACACCTTC. It specifies CASSRDREGYGYTF. The V gene is TRBV2, the J gene TRBJ1-2; TRBD1 matches at 9 bases. Germline V gene lookup returns CDR1 SNHLY and CDR2 FYNNEI. This CDR3 region has 14 residues. After removal of 6 bases from V and 4 bases from J, the junction contained 6 bases not matched to a gene. Variable domain in full (rest from reference TRBV2 and TRBJ1-2): EPEVTQTPSHQVTQMGQEVILRCVPISNHLYFYWYRQILGQKVEFLVSFYNNEISEKSEIFDDQFSVERPDGSNFTLKIRSTKLEDSAMYFCASSRDREGYGYTFGSGTRLTVV.

The chain combines TRBV5-4 with TRBJ1-1; D remains unclear. This CDR3 comprises 13 residues. The V and J ends lost 4 bases and 0 bases respectively, with 7 bases between them. Germline V gene data show CDR1 as SGHNT and CDR2 as YYREEE (reference sequence). The CDR3 sequence: CASSNRVNTEAFF. In nucleotides, the CDR3 is TGTGCCAGCAGCAACAGAGTGAACACTGAAGCTTTCTTT.

This chain connects TRBV9 to TRBJ2-1; a weak D match, TRBD2 (6 bases). Germline lookup yields CDR1 SGDLS and CDR2 YYNGEE. Trimming removed 5 bases at V and 10 bases at J, with 19 bases between. The length of the CDR3 is 14 residues. The CDR3 is CASSMGNTGEEQFF. CDR3 bases: TGTGCCAGCAGTATGGGGAACACGGGGGAAGAGCAGTTCTTC.

The chain links TRBV6-1 to TRBJ2-2; no clear D gene. The CDR3 runs to 12 residues. CDR1 is MNHNS and CDR2 is SASEGT in the germline V gene. Trimming shortened V by 2 bases and J by 7 bases, and 5 bases separated the two germline ends. The CDR3 DNA reads as TGTGCCAGCAGTGAATCCTTCGGGGAGCTGTTTTTT. Its translation: CASSESFGELFF.

The CDR3 coding sequence is TGTGCCAGCAGCTACGACCAAGCAATTCTCTATGGCTACACCTTC. Translation gives CASSYDQAILYGYTF. The chain employs TRBV5-4 and TRBJ1-2; D unresolved. Per germline, CDR1 SGHNT and CDR2 YYREEE (reference sequence). The CDR3 consists of 15 residues. Trimming shortened V by 3 bases and J by 4 bases, and 16 bases separated the two germline ends.

V usage is TRBV5-1 and J usage is TRBJ2-5; 8 bases fit TRBD2. The CDR3 has 19 residues. The germline V gene encodes CDR1 SGHRS and CDR2 YFSETQ. The V gene end was trimmed by 7 bases and the J gene end by 2 bases; junction bases not matched to a gene: 22. In DNA, the CDR3 is TGCGCCAGCCCGGGGGGCAGCGGGGGCTATTCACCGTTACAAGAGACCCAGTACTTC. As protein: CASPGGSGGYSPLQETQYF.

Written as DNA, the CDR3 is TGTGCCAGCAGCTTGGTGGACAGGGTCTACAATGAGCAGTTCTTC. This translates into CASSLVDRVYNEQFF. The chain combines TRBV5-6 with TRBJ2-1, with 8 bases fitting TRBD1. V lost 0 bases, J lost 3 bases, and 2 bases stayed unmatched. The germline V gene has CDR1 SGHDT and CDR2 YYEEEE. The CDR3 sequence is 15 residues long.

This chain uses TRBV6-1 with TRBJ2-5, with D perhaps TRBD1 or TRBD2 (5 bases each). V was shortened by 3 bases and J by 5 bases, with 19 bases between the two germline ends. The V gene's germline CDR1 is MNHNS and CDR2 SASEGT. This CDR3 has 16 amino acids. The CDR3 region is CASSEGWGNWQETQYF. For the CDR3, the DNA is TGTGCCAGCAGTGAGGGTTGGGGGAATTGGCAGGAGACCCAGTACTTC.

This clone has only one observation. The V gene is TRBV18, the J gene TRBJ1-2; possible D gene TRBD1, 5 bases. Trimming removed 3 bases from V and 1 base from J, with 15 bases in between. The CDR3 loop spans 16 amino acids. CDR1 and CDR2 (germline): KGHSH, LQKENI. CDR3 region: CASSPGRGDHNYGYTF. The CDR3 DNA is TGTGCCAGCTCACCTGGAAGAGGGGATCATAACTATGGCTACACCTTC.

This clone was seen a single time. This chain joins TRBV19 and TRBJ1-4; D gene ambiguous. In germline, CDR1 is LNHDA, CDR2 SQIVND (reference sequence). V dropped 3 bases and J dropped 0 bases, with 5 bases sitting between them. The CDR3 covers 14 residues. The chain's CDR3 is CASSISATNEKLFF. CDR3 sequence (DNA): TGTGCCAGTAGTATCAGTGCAACTAATGAAAAACTGTTTTTT.

The V gene is TRBV7-9, the J gene TRBJ1-2, with no clear D. Germline CDR1 reads SEHNR; CDR2 reads FQNEAQ (reference sequence). Trimming removed 3 bases at V and 0 bases at J, with 11 bases between. CDR3 length: 15 amino acids. The CDR3 loop reads CASSLSELANYGYTF. CDR3 coding DNA: TGTGCCAGCAGCTTGAGCGAATTAGCTAACTATGGCTACACCTTC.

The V gene is TRBV5-1, the J gene TRBJ2-1; TRBD2 matches at 7 bases. Germline V gives CDR1 SGHRS, CDR2 YFSETQ. This CDR3 comprises 16 residues. V shed 4 bases, J shed 5 bases, and the junction held 12 bases outside the gene matches. CDR3 amino acids: CASSEGPSGSNNEQFF. CDR3 in DNA: TGCGCCAGCAGCGAGGGCCCTAGCGGAAGCAACAATGAGCAGTTCTTC.

The chain is built from TRBV11-2 and TRBJ1-3, with D perhaps TRBD1 (5 bases). The CDR3 loop spans 16 amino acids. The V end lost 5 bases, the J end lost 4 bases, and 18 bases lay between the germline ends. Germline V gene sequence: CDR1 SGHAT, CDR2 FQNNGV. The CDR3 DNA reads as TGTGCCAGCAGCCCCGGAGGAGGGACTACCGGAAACACCATATATTTT. Translating it yields CASSPGGGTTGNTIYF.

The V gene is TRBV9, the J gene TRBJ2-5; D might be TRBD1 (5 bases). The CDR3 totals 13 residues. Trimming cost V 7 bases and J 2 bases, with 12 bases left between them. CDR1 and CDR2 from the germline V gene are SGDLS and YYNGEE. The CDR3 DNA is TGTGCCAGCGGGCAGGGTAGTCAAGAGACCCAGTACTTC. This translates into CASGQGSQETQYF.

The genes are TRBV7-9 and TRBJ1-5, with D unresolved. CDR1 SEHNR and CDR2 FQNEAQ come from the germline V gene (reference sequence). The CDR3 has 12 residues. The V end was cut by 5 bases, the J end by 7 bases, with 9 bases between. The CDR3 nucleotides are TGTGCCAGCAGCCGAATCGCCCAGCCCCAGCATTTT. It translates to CASSRIAQPQHF.

The chain couples TRBV4-2 to TRBJ1-2; D is perhaps TRBD1 (5 bases). CDR1 and CDR2 (germline): LGHNA, YNFKEQ. Trimming stripped 0 bases from V and 8 bases from J, with 13 bases between. CDR3 length: 14 residues. Here the CDR3 DNA reads TGTGCCAGCAGCCAAGATGGTGGGAGGGGCGGCTACACCTTC. Amino acid sequence: CASSQDGGRGGYTF.

The rearrangement links TRBV5-1 to TRBJ1-5, with D possibly being TRBD1 (5 bases). Germline V CDR1 and CDR2: SGHRS, YFSETQ. The CDR3 extends over 15 amino acids. Trimming pared 7 bases from V and 2 bases from J, leaving 16 bases between. The CDR3 here is CASSAGVAGNQPQHF. CDR3 bases: TGCGCCAGCTCCGCGGGGGTCGCAGGCAATCAGCCCCAGCATTTT.

V gene TRBV10-2 combines with J gene TRBJ1-2, with TRBD1 as a possible D gene (6 bases). The CDR3 contains 12 residues. Germline V CDR1 and CDR2: WSHSY, SAAADI. Trimming removed 3 bases at V and 8 bases at J, with 10 bases between. For the CDR3, the DNA is TGCGCCAGCAGTGACCATCAGGGGGGCTACACCTTC. This encodes CASSDHQGGYTF.